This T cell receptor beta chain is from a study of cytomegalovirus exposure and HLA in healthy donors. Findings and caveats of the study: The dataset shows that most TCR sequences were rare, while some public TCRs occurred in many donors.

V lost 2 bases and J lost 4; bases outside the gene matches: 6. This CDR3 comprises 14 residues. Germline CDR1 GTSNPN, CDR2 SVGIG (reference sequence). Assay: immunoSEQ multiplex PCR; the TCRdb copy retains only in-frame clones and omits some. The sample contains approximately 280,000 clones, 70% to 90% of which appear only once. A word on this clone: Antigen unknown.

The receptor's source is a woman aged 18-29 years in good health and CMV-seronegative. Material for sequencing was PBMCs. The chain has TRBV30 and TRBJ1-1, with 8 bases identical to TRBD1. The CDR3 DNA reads TGTGCCTGGAGTAATCCGGGACAGGCCACTGAAGCTTTCTTT. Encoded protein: CAWSNPGQATEAFF.